This record covers a single TCR beta chain. Original processing methods: Reference gene primer amplification gave nucleated cell count estimates. TCRdb's table, derived via immunoSEQ multiplex PCR, lists solely in-frame clones and lacks some. V and J calls and clone size are those listed in that table; D and trimming were worked out from the DNA. This table holds around 55,000 clones, more than 70% found once. This sample was included in a study of blood T cell repertoires in COVID-19. Study as a whole: COVID-19 samples, acute and convalescent, were from the United States, Italy and Spain. In each case, the material was cDNA or gDNA derived from T cells, B-cell-depleted T cells, or PBMCs.

Trimming removed 7 bases from V and 8 bases from J, with 20 bases in between. The CDR3 is made up of 14 amino acids. Germline lookup yields CDR1 MDHEN and CDR2 SYDVKM. The receptor's source is a man in his sixties with active COVID-19. The source material was peripheral blood. This chain uses TRBV28 with TRBJ1-2, with TRBD1 as a possible D gene (6 bases). The CDR3 coding sequence is TGTGCCAGCACCATCACAGGGCCCCCGGGAGGCTACACCTTC. This gives the protein CASTITGPPGGYTF.